This TCR beta chain comes out of a study of blood T cell repertoires in COVID-19. Looking at the study overall: Samples of COVID-19 (acute and convalescent) were obtained from the United States, Italy and Spain. Sample material is recorded as cDNA or gDNA derived from T cells, B-cell-depleted T cells, or PBMCs.

Authors' processing steps: Using reference gene primer amplification, nucleated cell counts were estimated. The table came from immunoSEQ multiplex PCR; TCRdb's copy has only in-frame clones and leaves some out. The V and J calls and clone size were taken over from that table, and D and trimming were inferred from the DNA. Among a few hundred thousand clones listed, 70% to 90% were seen once. The sample was peripheral blood. The sequence was obtained from a human donor in a cohort sampled during active COVID-19.

CDR3: CASSHVTGAAYNSPLHF. The CDR3 DNA sequence: TGCGCCAGCAGCCATGTCACAGGGGCTGCCTATAATTCACCCCTCCACTTT. The chain links TRBV4-1 to TRBJ1-6, with 7 bases that match TRBD1. Germline V CDR1 and CDR2: MGHRA, YSYEKL. V lost 3 bases to trimming and J lost 2 bases; unmatched junction nucleotides: 7. This CDR3 contains 17 residues.